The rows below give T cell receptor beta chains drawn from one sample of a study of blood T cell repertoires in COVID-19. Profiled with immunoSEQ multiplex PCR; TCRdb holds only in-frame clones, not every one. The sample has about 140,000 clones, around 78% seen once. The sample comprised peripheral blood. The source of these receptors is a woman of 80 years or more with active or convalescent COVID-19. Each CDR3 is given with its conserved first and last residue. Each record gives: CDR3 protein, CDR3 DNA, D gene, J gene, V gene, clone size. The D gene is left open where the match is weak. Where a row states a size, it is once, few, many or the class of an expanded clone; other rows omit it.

CDR3: CATMSGSYNEQFF
DNA: TGTGCCACCATGAGTGGCTCCTACAATGAGCAGTTCTTC
D: .
J: TRBJ2-1
V: TRBV27
size: once

CDR3: CASSWTDGYTF
DNA: TGTGCCAGCAGTTGGACAGACGGCTACACCTTC
D: .
J: TRBJ1-2
V: TRBV28
size: .

CDR3: CASSPGGGLSNQPQHF
DNA: TGTGCCAGCAGTCCCGGCGGGGGGTTAAGCAATCAGCCCCAGCATTTT
D: .
J: TRBJ1-5
V: TRBV27
size: few

CDR3: CASSLDTGLTYGYTF
DNA: TGTGCCAGCAGCTTGGATACAGGACTAACTTATGGCTACACCTTC
D: .
J: TRBJ1-2
V: TRBV5-4
size: .

CDR3: CASSSDRGLGDTQYF
DNA: TGTGCCAGCAGCAGCGACAGGGGGCTGGGAGATACGCAGTATTTT
D: TRBD1
J: TRBJ2-3
V: TRBV7-2
size: .

CDR3: CASSEISGATGPGNEQFF
DNA: TGTGCCAGCAGTGAAATCAGTGGGGCGACAGGGCCTGGGAATGAGCAGTTCTTC
D: TRBD1
J: TRBJ2-1
V: TRBV6-1
size: few

CDR3: CASSMPGNSPLHF
DNA: TGTGCCAGCAGTATGCCAGGGAATTCACCCCTCCACTTT
D: .
J: TRBJ1-6
V: TRBV12-3/TRBV12-4
size: .

CDR3: CRAAGGTEAFF
DNA: TGCAGAGCCGCGGGGGGAACTGAAGCTTTCTTT
D: .
J: TRBJ1-1
V: TRBV20-1
size: .

CDR3: CASSLQGQANYGYTF
DNA: TGCGCCAGCAGCTTGCAGGGACAAGCTAACTATGGCTACACCTTC
D: .
J: TRBJ1-2
V: TRBV5-1
size: few

CDR3: CASSEGTVKTGELFF
DNA: TGTGCCAGCAGTGAAGGCACAGTAAAGACCGGGGAGCTGTTTTTT
D: .
J: TRBJ2-2
V: TRBV6-1
size: .

CDR3: CASSIGTGAHEQYF
DNA: TGTGCCAGCAGCATCGGGACAGGGGCACACGAGCAGTACTTC
D: TRBD1
J: TRBJ2-7
V: TRBV13
size: .

CDR3: CASRYYGQGNEKLFF
DNA: TGTGCCAGCAGATACTACGGACAGGGTAATGAAAAACTGTTTTTT
D: TRBD1
J: TRBJ1-4
V: TRBV13
size: .

CDR3: CASSPQGARTHGYTF
DNA: TGTGCCAGCAGTCCCCAGGGGGCGCGCACCCATGGCTACACCTTC
D: TRBD1
J: TRBJ1-2
V: TRBV28
size: .

CDR3: CASSYQVSGANVLTF
DNA: TGTGCCAGCAGTTATCAGGTCTCTGGGGCCAACGTCCTGACTTTC
D: .
J: TRBJ2-6
V: TRBV6-5
size: .

CDR3: CAWSVGGAGLNYGYTF
DNA: TGTGCCTGGAGTGTGGGGGGGGCAGGGCTTAACTATGGCTACACCTTC
D: .
J: TRBJ1-2
V: TRBV30
size: .

CDR3: CASSLGAEYEQYF
DNA: TGCGCCAGCAGCTTGGGTGCCGAGTACGAGCAGTACTTC
D: .
J: TRBJ2-7
V: TRBV5-1
size: .

CDR3: CASSMGGPETQYF
DNA: TGCGCCAGCAGTATGGGAGGCCCTGAGACCCAGTACTTC
D: .
J: TRBJ2-5
V: TRBV5-1
size: .

CDR3: CASSPRGNLMNTEAFF
DNA: TGTGCCAGCTCACCCAGGGGAAACCTAATGAACACTGAAGCTTTCTTT
D: .
J: TRBJ1-1
V: TRBV18
size: once

CDR3: CASFRDRATDTQYF
DNA: TGTGCCAGTTTCCGGGACAGAGCCACAGATACGCAGTATTTT
D: TRBD1
J: TRBJ2-3
V: TRBV18
size: .

CDR3: CAWSVVREWSGFYTEAFF
DNA: TGTGCCTGGAGTGTAGTAAGGGAGTGGTCCGGATTTTACACTGAAGCTTTCTTT
D: .
J: TRBJ1-1
V: TRBV30
size: .

CDR3: CASSFRAGDGEKLFF
DNA: TGCGCCAGCAGCTTTAGGGCAGGGGACGGGGAAAAACTGTTTTTT
D: .
J: TRBJ1-4
V: TRBV5-1
size: .

CDR3: CASSALGGALSTDTQYF
DNA: TGTGCCAGCAGCGCCCTCGGGGGGGCCCTTAGCACAGATACGCAGTATTTT
D: TRBD2
J: TRBJ2-3
V: TRBV9
size: .